Here is one T cell receptor beta chain with its context. The CDR3 sequence is 17 residues long. The germline V and J ends were trimmed by 0 bases and 0 bases, with 13 bases remaining between them. Germline CDR1 SGDLS, CDR2 YYNGEE. The sample belongs to a study of blood T cell repertoires in COVID-19. Study context: The study drew acute and convalescent COVID-19 samples from the United States, Italy and Spain. In each case, the material was cDNA or gDNA derived from T cells, B-cell-depleted T cells, or PBMCs.

Authors' data handling: Estimation of nucleated cell counts was performed using reference gene primer amplification. The method was immunoSEQ multiplex PCR; TCRdb's version includes in-frame clones alone and lacks a portion of them. For V, J and clone size, that table is used; D and trimming come from the DNA. The sample holds 110,000 or so clones, 85% seen once. Sequencing was carried out using peripheral blood. This sequence originates from a human donor in a cohort sampled during active COVID-19. The rearrangement joins TRBV9 to TRBJ1-3; D remains unclear. For the CDR3, the DNA is TGTGCCAGCAGCGTAGGCCGCAGACTTCTCTCTGGAAACACCATATATTTT. Protein sequence: CASSVGRRLLSGNTIYF.